These 25 T cell receptor beta chains originate from one sample sequenced in a study of cytomegalovirus exposure and HLA in healthy donors. The PCR was carried out with 60 Vbeta primers and 13 Jbeta primers. Assay used: immunoSEQ multiplex PCR; TCRdb lists only in-frame clones, some missing. The sample shows roughly 150,000 clones, around 80% of them seen only once. The specimen was PBMCs. These receptors all come from a middle-aged woman in good health and CMV-seropositive.

J is TRBJ1-2 and V is TRBV10-3; maybe TRBD1 (6 bases). Germline CDR1 and CDR2: ENHRY and SYGVKD. V lost 7 bases to trimming and J lost 0 bases, with 12 bases between them. The CDR3 has 14 residues. The CDR3 loop reads CAINEGGANYGYTF. The CDR3 DNA sequence: TGTGCCATCAACGAAGGGGGAGCTAACTATGGCTACACCTTC.

The chain links TRBV27 to TRBJ2-2; 8 bases align to TRBD2. Germline values: CDR1 MNHEY, CDR2 SMNVEV (reference sequence). The CDR3 has 15 amino acids. The ends lost 2 bases at V and 4 bases at J; junction bases unmatched: 3. The CDR3 bases are TGTGCCAGCAGTTTACAGCGGGAGTTCACCGGGGAGCTGTTTTTT. Residues: CASSLQREFTGELFF.

This clone was counted between two and nine times. V gene TRBV27 combines with J gene TRBJ1-3, with a possible D match to TRBD1 (6 bases). CDR3 length equals 15 residues. From germline, CDR1 is MNHEY and CDR2 SMNVEV (reference sequence). Trimming shortened V by 5 bases and J by 1 base, and 12 bases separated the two germline ends. CDR3 bases: TGTGCCAGCAGTCCCCGGACAGCTTCTGGAAACACCATATATTTT. This translates into CASSPRTASGNTIYF.

Regarding this clone: An end of the junction differs from the germline gene, which may be a read error. This chain uses TRBV15 with TRBJ2-5; 8 bases agree with TRBD1. Germline CDR1 LNHNV, CDR2 YYDKDF (reference sequence). The CDR3 contains 14 residues. CDR3 residues: CATSKGQGPEAQYF. As DNA, the CDR3 is TGTGCCACCAGCAAAGGACAGGGCCCAGAGGCCCAGTACTTC.

CDR3 protein: CASSFSGTANYGYTF. CDR3 coding DNA: TGTGCCAGCAGTTTCTCCGGGACAGCCAACTATGGCTACACCTTC. The V gene is TRBV25-1, the J gene TRBJ1-2; 7 nucleotides line up with TRBD1. V lost 5 bases to trimming and J lost 2 bases; unmatched junction nucleotides: 8. The germline V gene encodes CDR1 MGHDK and CDR2 SYGVNS. CDR3 length: 15 amino acids.

A few counts support this clone. The chain uses TRBV2 and TRBJ1-2; 12 nucleotides agree with TRBD1. The CDR3 sequence is 13 residues long. The germline CDR1 and CDR2 sequences are SNHLY and FYNNEI. V lost 9 bases to trimming and J lost 9 bases; unmatched junction nucleotides: 8. This CDR3 reads CASGTGGRLSYTF. The CDR3 nucleotides read TGTGCCAGTGGGACAGGGGGCAGGTTAAGCTACACCTTC.

The gene calls are TRBV30 and TRBJ2-7; possibly TRBD1 for D (6 bases). The V and J ends lost 0 bases and 7 bases respectively, with 16 bases between them. This CDR3 is 14 amino acids long. Germline lookup yields CDR1 GTSNPN and CDR2 SVGIG (reference sequence). The CDR3 DNA follows: TGTGCCTGGAGTGTAGGACAGACGTTCTCGGAGCAGTACTTC. As protein: CAWSVGQTFSEQYF. Complete variable domain (other parts from reference TRBV30 and TRBJ2-7): SQTIHQWPATLVQPVGSPLSLECTVEGTSNPNLYWYRQAAGRGLQLLFYSVGIGQISSEVPQNLSASRPQDRQFILSSKKLLLSDSGFYLCAWSVGQTFSEQYFGPGTRLTVT.

The count of this clone is one. The V and J genes are TRBV14 and TRBJ2-7; no clear D gene. The CDR3 is 12 residues long. V lost 4 bases, J lost 4 bases, and 8 bases lay in between. Per germline, CDR1 SGHDN and CDR2 FVKESK. CDR3 coding DNA: TGTGCCAGCAGCCGCCAGAGGTACGAGCAGTACTTC. This codes for CASSRQRYEQYF.

V is TRBV28 and J is TRBJ1-1; no reliable D call. Germline V gives CDR1 MDHEN, CDR2 SYDVKM. This CDR3 spans 14 amino acids. Trimming shortened V by 3 bases and J by 5 bases, and 13 bases separated the two germline ends. The CDR3 is CASSFVTRGTEAFF. Written as DNA, the CDR3 is TGTGCCAGCAGTTTTGTGACCCGAGGGACTGAAGCTTTCTTT.

The J gene is TRBJ1-4, the V gene TRBV5-1; D is uncertain. Per germline, CDR1 SGHRS and CDR2 YFSETQ. V dropped 6 bases and J dropped 2 bases, with 17 bases sitting between them. This CDR3 comprises 16 residues. CDR3 residues: CASTPSDKNTNEKLFF. The CDR3 nucleotides read TGCGCCAGCACCCCTTCTGACAAGAACACTAATGAAAAACTGTTTTTT. Full variable domain (outside the CDR3, taken from reference TRBV5-1 and TRBJ1-4): KAGVTQTPRYLIKTRGQQVTLSCSPISGHRSVSWYQQTPGQGLQFLFEYFSETQRNKGNFPGRFSGRQFSNSRSEMNVSTLELGDSALYLCASTPSDKNTNEKLFFGSGTQLSVL.

As to this clone: The germline gene is not matched at one end of the junction; a read error may be the cause. The sample has other DNA sequences that encode this CDR3 too. The chain recombines TRBV5-4 with TRBJ2-4, with a weak D call TRBD2 (6 bases). The germline gives CDR1 SGHNT, CDR2 YYREEE (reference sequence). The CDR3 sequence is 16 residues long. The CDR3 coding sequence is TGTGCCAGCTCACGACGCGGGAAAGGAGCCAAAAATATTCAGTACTTC. Amino acid sequence: CASSRRGKGAKNIQYF. Full variable domain (rest looked up from reference TRBV5-4 and TRBJ2-4): ETGVTQSPTHLIKTRGQQVTLRCSSQSGHNTVSWYQQALGQGPQFIFQYYREEENGRGNFPPRFSGLQFPNYSSELNVNALELDDSALYLCASSRRGKGAKNIQYFGAGTRLSVL.

The table lists this clone with a few counts. The gene calls are TRBV7-2 and TRBJ2-2; D is perhaps TRBD2 (5 bases). The germline CDR1 and CDR2 sequences are SGHTA and FQGNSA. V shed 3 bases and J shed 6 bases, with 14 bases lying between them. CDR3 length: 15 residues. Here the CDR3 reads CASSFAGARAGELFF. The CDR3 DNA is TGTGCCAGCAGCTTCGCGGGTGCGAGGGCCGGGGAGCTGTTTTTT.

The rearrangement links TRBV5-1 to TRBJ2-2; 9 nucleotides agree with TRBD1. With V trimmed by 4 bases and J by 5 bases, 6 bases remained unmatched. Germline CDR1 is SGHRS and CDR2 is YFSETQ. The CDR3 covers 15 residues. The CDR3 region is CASSPRTGDTGELFF. In nucleotides, the CDR3 is TGCGCCAGCAGCCCGCGGACAGGGGATACCGGGGAGCTGTTTTTT.

For the CDR3, the DNA is TGTGCCAGCAGTTTATTAGAACTAGCGCAAGAGACCCAGTACTTC. Encoded protein: CASSLLELAQETQYF. The rearrangement links TRBV28 to TRBJ2-5, with TRBD2 matching 7 bases. CDR1 is MDHEN, CDR2 SYDVKM, per germline. V dropped 1 base and J dropped 2; count of bases not matched to a gene: 4. The length of the CDR3 is 15 residues.

The V and J genes are TRBV19 and TRBJ1-1; TRBD1 matches at 8 bases. Trimming took 5 bases from V and 4 from J; bases not matched to a gene: 9. CDR1 and CDR2 from the germline V gene are LNHDA and SQIVND (reference sequence). CDR3 length: 15 amino acids. CDR3 amino acids: CASSSRTGSATEAFF. In DNA, the CDR3 is TGTGCCAGTAGTTCACGGACAGGGTCGGCCACTGAAGCTTTCTTT.

The chain combines TRBV28 with TRBJ2-3; a possible D gene is TRBD1 (5 bases). V was cut by 7 bases and J by 2 bases, with 10 bases left in between. CDR3 length: 13 residues. CDR1 is MDHEN, CDR2 SYDVKM, per germline. The CDR3 DNA follows: TGTGCCAGCATTGACAGCTCCACAGATACGCAGTATTTT. This codes for CASIDSSTDTQYF.

The chain has TRBV29-1 and TRBJ1-3, with 7 bases lining up with TRBD1. The germline V gene has CDR1 SQVTM and CDR2 ANQGSEA. V shed 7 bases, J shed 8 bases, and the junction held 5 bases outside the gene matches. This CDR3 comprises 11 residues. As DNA, the CDR3 is TGCAGCGGCGAAACAGGGGACACCATATATTTT. Its protein product is CSGETGDTIYF.

V usage is TRBV7-9 and J usage is TRBJ2-6, with 11 bases identical to TRBD1. This CDR3 has 18 amino acids. V dropped 2 bases and J dropped 4; count of bases not matched to a gene: 7. Germline assignment: CDR1 SEHNR and CDR2 FQNEAQ (reference sequence). The CDR3 DNA is TGTGCCAGCAGCTTACGTGGACAGGGGGCGACCGGGGCCAACGTCCTGACTTTC. It specifies CASSLRGQGATGANVLTF.

The rearrangement links TRBV18 to TRBJ2-7; TRBD2 is a possible D gene (6 bases). CDR1 is KGHSH, CDR2 LQKENI, per germline. This CDR3 has 15 residues. Trimming left V 6 bases short and J 0 bases short, with 15 bases between. CDR3 residues: CASSGGLLGSYEQYF. CDR3 in DNA: TGTGCCAGCTCGGGAGGCCTTCTCGGCTCCTACGAGCAGTACTTC.

This rearrangement joins TRBV6-5 to TRBJ1-1; the D gene is possibly TRBD1 (5 bases). The CDR3 sequence is 13 residues long. Deletions cut 7 bases from V and 1 base from J, with 10 bases between. Germline V lookup: CDR1 MNHEY, CDR2 SVGAGI. The CDR3 DNA reads TGTGCCAGCATAGGGGCCCAGAACACTGAAGCTTTCTTT. This encodes CASIGAQNTEAFF.

The J gene is TRBJ2-1, the V gene TRBV27, with D possibly TRBD2 on 6 matching bases. The CDR3 consists of 16 residues. The V gene lost 0 bases and the J gene lost 5 bases, with 14 bases spanning the gap. CDR1 is MNHEY, CDR2 SMNVEV, per germline (reference sequence). The CDR3 DNA sequence: TGTGCCAGCAGTTTATCTGCGGGGTATGGCGACAATGAGCAGTTCTTC. This sequence encodes CASSLSAGYGDNEQFF.

V usage is TRBV18 and J usage is TRBJ1-4, with D unclear. V lost 3 bases, J lost 6 bases, and 11 bases lay in between. Germline values: CDR1 KGHSH, CDR2 LQKENI. The CDR3 is 14 amino acids. The CDR3 sequence is CASSPALADEKLFF. Written as DNA, the CDR3 is TGTGCCAGCTCACCGGCCCTGGCAGATGAAAAACTGTTTTTT.

The chain links TRBV19 to TRBJ1-5, with 8 bases aligning to TRBD1. V was pared by 9 bases and J by 2 bases, with 6 bases of the junction left unmatched. The CDR3 sequence is 14 residues long. CDR1 and CDR2 (germline): LNHDA, SQIVND (reference sequence). The CDR3 here is CASSQGAGNQPQHF. CDR3 nucleotides: TGTGCCAGCAGTCAGGGGGCGGGCAATCAGCCCCAGCATTTT.

This chain links TRBV7-2 with TRBJ2-3; no definite D call. This CDR3 is built from 14 residues. The germline CDR1 and CDR2 sequences are SGHTA and FQGNSA. Trimming pared 4 bases from V and 3 bases from J, leaving 11 bases between. The chain's CDR3 is CASSSPVETDTQYF. CDR3 nucleotide sequence: TGTGCCAGCAGCTCTCCGGTAGAAACAGATACGCAGTATTTT. The entire variable domain, with the rest obtained from reference TRBV7-2 and TRBJ2-3, is as follows: GAGVSQSPSNKVTEKGKDVELRCDPISGHTALYWYRQSLGQGLEFLIYFQGNSAPDKSGLPSDRFSAERTGGSVSTLTIQRTQQEDSAVYLCASSSPVETDTQYFGPGTRLTVL.

The chain links TRBV4-1 to TRBJ1-6; D call uncertain. The germline CDR1 and CDR2 sequences are MGHRA and YSYEKL. Between the trimmed V and J ends, which lost 0 bases and 0 bases, there was a span of 18 bases. This CDR3 has 20 residues. Written as DNA, the CDR3 is TGCGCCAGCAGCCAAGATTTCAGTCCGGGAACGTCCTCCTATAATTCACCCCTCCACTTT. This encodes CASSQDFSPGTSSYNSPLHF.